This T cell receptor beta chain was sequenced in a study of EBV T-cell therapy then PD-1 blockade in nasopharyngeal carcinoma. Treatment meaning: AdE1-LMPpoly-expanded autologous EBV-specific T-cell therapy followed by anti-PD-1 nivolumab. Worth noting for this clone: Its target is unknown.

This table comes from immunoSEQ multiplex PCR, and its TCRdb copy is limited to in-frame clones, with some not included. The data contain around 22,000 clones, 70% to 85% of them singletons. The V and J ends lost 1 base and 1 base respectively, with 10 bases between them. CDR1 is MGHRA and CDR2 is YSYEKL in the germline V gene. CDR3 size: 15 residues. This sample comprised CD8+ T cells from blood, obtained at day -245 from a patient whose treatment included autologous EBV-specific T cells and nivolumab. The V and J genes are TRBV4-1 and TRBJ1-2; D is possibly TRBD1 (5 bases). The receptor's source is a man aged 40-50 years with nasopharyngeal carcinoma. The CDR3, as DNA: TGCGCCAGCAGCCAAGTCGCGGGGGGTAACTATGGCTACACCTTC. Amino acids: CASSQVAGGNYGYTF.